A selection of T cell receptor beta chains follows, all from one sample in a study of T cell changes during pregnancy in multiple sclerosis. TCRdb's table, derived via immunoSEQ multiplex PCR, lists solely in-frame clones and lacks some. The data hold 30,000 to 35,000 clones, with nearly 90% observed a single time. The source was CD4+ T cells from peripheral blood mononuclear cells, collected in the third trimester of pregnancy. Receptor source: a female donor in good health, enrolled as a control in a pregnancy study. Each CDR3 is given with its conserved first and last residue. Fields, in order: D gene, V gene, CDR3 length, clone size, J gene, CDR3 DNA, CDR3 protein. D genes are given only for firm matches. Rows give clone size only sometimes, using once, few, many, or a class for an expanded clone.

TRBD1	TRBV5-4	15	once	TRBJ1-3	TGTGCCAGCAGCCGAAACACAGGGGGAGGAAACACCATATATTTT	CASSRNTGGGNTIYF
TRBD2	TRBV6-1	15	.	TRBJ2-1	TGTGCCAGCAGAACAGGGACTAGCGGGACGCATGAGCAGTTCTTC	CASRTGTSGTHEQFF
TRBD1	TRBV5-4	16	once	TRBJ1-2	TGTGCCAGCAGCTATACTCAGGACAGGGGCCACTATGGCTACACCTTC	CASSYTQDRGHYGYTF
.	TRBV5-1	15	.	TRBJ2-7	TGCGCCAGCAGCTTGGAGGCGACTGTGAGCTACGAGCAGTACTTC	CASSLEATVSYEQYF
.	TRBV29-1	13	.	TRBJ1-1	TGCAGCGTTGAAACCAGGATGAACACTGAAGCTTTCTTT	CSVETRMNTEAFF
.	TRBV5-6	16	.	TRBJ2-7	TGTGCCAGCAGCTTGTCTCTGACCGAAGACTTTTACGAGCAGTACTTC	CASSLSLTEDFYEQYF
.	TRBV30	13	once	TRBJ1-1	TGTGCCTGGAGAGGGGACAAGAACACTGAAGCTTTCTTT	CAWRGDKNTEAFF
TRBD2	TRBV6-1	13	.	TRBJ2-7	TGTGCCAGCAGTCCGGGGGGGAACCACGAGCAGTACTTC	CASSPGGNHEQYF
TRBD1	TRBV6-6	16	.	TRBJ1-1	TGTGCCAGCAGCGACAGGGGAAGTGGGTTGAACACTGAAGCTTTCTTT	CASSDRGSGLNTEAFF
.	TRBV15	12	.	TRBJ2-2	TGTGCCACCAGCAGAGTTAACGGGGAGCTGTTTTTT	CATSRVNGELFF
.	TRBV7-9	13	.	TRBJ1-5	TGTGCCAGCAGCATAAATAGCAATCAGCCCCAGCATTTT	CASSINSNQPQHF
TRBD2	TRBV27	15	.	TRBJ2-3	TGTGCCAGCAGTTTGACTAGCGGGGGGGGTGATACGCAGTATTTT	CASSLTSGGGDTQYF
TRBD2	TRBV18	16	.	TRBJ2-5	TGTGCCAGCTCACCAGAATTACTAGCGGGACGAGAGACCCAGTACTTC	CASSPELLAGRETQYF
.	TRBV27	16	.	TRBJ2-1	TGTGCCACCTCGGCCCGGGGGCGGGAGTACTATAATGAGCAGTTCTTC	CATSARGREYYNEQFF
TRBD2	TRBV6-5	15	.	TRBJ2-5	TGTGCCAGCAGGCTAATAACTAGCGGGGAAGAGACCCAGTACTTC	CASRLITSGEETQYF
TRBD2	TRBV7-2	13	.	TRBJ2-3	TGTGCCGGCCGCCCAAGCGGGGCAGATACGCAGTATTTT	CAGRPSGADTQYF
.	TRBV7-8	17	.	TRBJ1-1	TGTGCCAGCAGCTTAGGTCGGGACAAAAGGTTGAACACTGAAGCTTTCTTT	CASSLGRDKRLNTEAFF
TRBD1	TRBV28	14	once	TRBJ1-2	TGTGCCAGCAGCGAGGCCGGGACAGTCTATGGCTACACCTTC	CASSEAGTVYGYTF
TRBD2	TRBV4-2	18	once	TRBJ2-7	TGTGCCAGCAGCCAAGATGCTGGGAGCGGGAGAGGCCCCTACGAGCAGTACTTC	CASSQDAGSGRGPYEQYF
TRBD2	TRBV5-1	14	.	TRBJ2-2	TGCGCCAGCAGCCCAGGACTAGCCCTCGGGGAGCTGTTTTTT	CASSPGLALGELFF